Described below is a single T cell receptor beta chain sequence and its context. The data stem from a study of long-term antiretroviral therapy in people with HIV. They ran version v3.0 of the immunoSEQ assay at survey level. Some clones are missing from TCRdb's copy, which holds only in-frame ones; the method was immunoSEQ multiplex PCR. The data show around 26,000 clones, around 80% seen once. V lost 4 bases and J 0 bases, leaving 3 bases between the germline ends. The CDR3 covers 11 residues. Germline CDR1 is SQVTM and CDR2 is ANQGSEA. The sequence came from a woman aged 40 to 50 with HIV. The chain links TRBV29-1 to TRBJ1-1; D is uncertain. The material sequenced was unsorted PBMCs, taken 1.2 years after starting antiretroviral therapy. This CDR3 reads CSVAVNTEAFF. The CDR3 DNA reads TGCAGCGTTGCAGTGAACACTGAAGCTTTCTTT.